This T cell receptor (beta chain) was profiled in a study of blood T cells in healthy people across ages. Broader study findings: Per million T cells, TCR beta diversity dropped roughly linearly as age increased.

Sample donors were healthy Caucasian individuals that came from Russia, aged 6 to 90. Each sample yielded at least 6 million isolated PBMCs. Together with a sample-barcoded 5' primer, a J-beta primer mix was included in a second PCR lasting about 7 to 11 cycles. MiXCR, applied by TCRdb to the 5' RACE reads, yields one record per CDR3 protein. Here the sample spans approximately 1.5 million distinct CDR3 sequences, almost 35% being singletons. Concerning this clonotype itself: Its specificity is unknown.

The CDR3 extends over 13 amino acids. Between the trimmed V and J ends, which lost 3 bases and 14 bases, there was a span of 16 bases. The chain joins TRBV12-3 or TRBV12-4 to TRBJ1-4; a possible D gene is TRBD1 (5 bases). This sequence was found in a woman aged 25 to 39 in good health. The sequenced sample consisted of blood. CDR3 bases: TGTGCCAGCAGTTTTGCTCTCGGGACGATGCTGTTTTTT. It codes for CASSFALGTMLFF.